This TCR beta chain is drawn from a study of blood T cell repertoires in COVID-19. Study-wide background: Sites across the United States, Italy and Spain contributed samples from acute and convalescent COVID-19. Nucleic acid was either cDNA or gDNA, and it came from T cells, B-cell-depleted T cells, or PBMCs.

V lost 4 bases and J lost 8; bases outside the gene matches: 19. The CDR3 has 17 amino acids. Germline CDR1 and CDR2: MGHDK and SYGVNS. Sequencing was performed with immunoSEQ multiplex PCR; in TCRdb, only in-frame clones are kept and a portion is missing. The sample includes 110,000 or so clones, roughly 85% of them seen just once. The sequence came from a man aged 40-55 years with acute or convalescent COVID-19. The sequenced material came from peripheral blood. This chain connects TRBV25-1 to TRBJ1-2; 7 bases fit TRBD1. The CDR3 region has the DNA TGTGCCAGCAGTGGCAGGGGGGTAAGAAAGGTTGCTGAGGGCTACACCTTC. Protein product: CASSGRGVRKVAEGYTF.